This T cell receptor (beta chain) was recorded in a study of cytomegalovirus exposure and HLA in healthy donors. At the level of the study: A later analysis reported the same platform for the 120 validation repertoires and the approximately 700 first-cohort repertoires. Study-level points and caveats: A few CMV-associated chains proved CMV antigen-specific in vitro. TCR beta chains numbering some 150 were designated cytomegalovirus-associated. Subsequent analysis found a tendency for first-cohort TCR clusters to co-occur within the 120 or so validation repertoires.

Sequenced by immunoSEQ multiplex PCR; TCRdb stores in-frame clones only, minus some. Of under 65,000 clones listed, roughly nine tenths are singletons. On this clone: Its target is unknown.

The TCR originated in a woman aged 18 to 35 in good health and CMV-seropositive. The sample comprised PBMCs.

CDR3 DNA: TGTGCCAGCAGCTCAACAGGGGGCCTAGATACGCAGTATTTT. This encodes CASSSTGGLDTQYF. This chain connects TRBV7-9 to TRBJ2-3, with TRBD1 matching 9 bases. Germline assignment: CDR1 SEHNR and CDR2 FQNEAQ (reference sequence). The junction had 4 bases not matched to a gene; V was cut back by 4 bases and J by 5 bases. This CDR3 comprises 14 residues.